Only one count was recorded for the clone carrying this T cell receptor (beta chain). The data derive from a study of T cells in Graves' hyperthyroidism and ophthalmopathy. The CDR3 length is 15 residues. Trimming took 6 bases from V and 0 from J, leaving 13 bases between them. From germline, CDR1 is MNHEY and CDR2 SVGAGI. TCR beta CDR3 regions were amplified from RNA transcripts. RT-PCR in the first round (using the HTBI primer set) targeted the TCR CDR3. TCRdb reanalysed the multiplex PCR reads using MiXCR and keeps one entry per CDR3 protein. The repertoire consists of 530,000 or so distinct CDR3 sequences, with around 42% occurring once and the leading ten covering about 7.8%. The study left out patients who had uncontrolled infection, other autoimmune disease, pregnancy or lactation.

What was sequenced was peripheral blood or thyroid tissue (not recorded which). The rearrangement links TRBV6-5 to TRBJ2-3; maybe TRBD1 (6 bases). The clonotype comes from a woman between 18 and 29 years old with Graves' hyperthyroidism. The CDR3 reads CASSCRDTSTDTQYF. CDR3 sequence (DNA): TGTGCCAGCAGCTGCCGGGACACCAGCACAGATACGCAGTATTTT.